This TCR beta chain was documented in a study of T cells in Graves' hyperthyroidism and ophthalmopathy. V lost 0 bases to trimming and J lost 6 bases; unmatched junction nucleotides: 10. The CDR3 is 16 amino acids. CDR1 is DFQATT, CDR2 SNEGSKA, per germline (reference sequence). The investigators amplified TCR beta CDR3 regions from RNA transcripts. The HTBI set primed first-round TCR CDR3 RT-PCR. MiXCR, run by TCRdb on the multiplex PCR reads, gives a single entry per CDR3 protein. The sample contains hundreds of thousands of distinct CDR3 sequences, 20% of which appear only once. Sequencing was done on a sample of blood. The chain links TRBV20-1 to TRBJ1-2, with 10 positions matching TRBD1. This TCR was recovered from a man aged 40-50 years with Graves' ophthalmopathy. The CDR3 DNA reads TGCAGTGCTAGAGAAATAGGACAGGGGGTCCGGAATGGCTACACCTTC. This sequence encodes CSAREIGQGVRNGYTF.